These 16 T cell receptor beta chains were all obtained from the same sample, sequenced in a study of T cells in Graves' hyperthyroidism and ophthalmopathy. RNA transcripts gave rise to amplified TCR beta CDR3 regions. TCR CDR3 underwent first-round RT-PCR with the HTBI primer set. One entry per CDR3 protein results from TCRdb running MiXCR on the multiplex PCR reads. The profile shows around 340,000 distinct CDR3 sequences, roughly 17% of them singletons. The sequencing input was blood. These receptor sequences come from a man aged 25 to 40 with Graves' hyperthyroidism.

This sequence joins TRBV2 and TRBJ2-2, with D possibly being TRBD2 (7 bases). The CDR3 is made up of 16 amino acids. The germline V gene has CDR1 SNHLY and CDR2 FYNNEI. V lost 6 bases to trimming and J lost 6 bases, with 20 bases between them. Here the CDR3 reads CASRRNRGEGSGELFF. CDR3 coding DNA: TGTGCCAGCAGAAGAAATAGGGGGGAGGGATCCGGGGAGCTGTTTTTT.

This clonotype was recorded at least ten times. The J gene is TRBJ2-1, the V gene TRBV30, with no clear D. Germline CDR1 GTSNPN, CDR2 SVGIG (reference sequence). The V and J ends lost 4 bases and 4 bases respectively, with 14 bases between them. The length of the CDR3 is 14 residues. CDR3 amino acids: CAWTNSARYNEQFF. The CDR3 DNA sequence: TGTGCCTGGACTAATTCCGCGAGATACAATGAGCAGTTCTTC.

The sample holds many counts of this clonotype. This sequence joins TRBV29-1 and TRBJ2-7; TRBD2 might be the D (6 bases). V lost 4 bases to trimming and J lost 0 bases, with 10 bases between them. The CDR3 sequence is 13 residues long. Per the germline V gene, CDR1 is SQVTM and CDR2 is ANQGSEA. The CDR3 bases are TGCAGCGTTGTCGGCGGGGTCTCCTACGAGCAGTACTTC. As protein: CSVVGGVSYEQYF.

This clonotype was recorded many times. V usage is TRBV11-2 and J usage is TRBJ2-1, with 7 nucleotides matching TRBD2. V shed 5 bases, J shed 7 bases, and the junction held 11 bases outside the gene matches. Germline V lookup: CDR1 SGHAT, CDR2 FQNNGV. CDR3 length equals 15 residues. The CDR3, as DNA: TGTGCCAGCAGCCCCTCCGGGAGGACCATTAATGAGCAGTTCTTC. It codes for CASSPSGRTINEQFF.

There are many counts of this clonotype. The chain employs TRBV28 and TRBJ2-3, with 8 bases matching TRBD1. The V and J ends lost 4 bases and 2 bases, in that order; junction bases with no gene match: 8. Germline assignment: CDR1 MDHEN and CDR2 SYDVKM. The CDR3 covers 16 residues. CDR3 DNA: TGTGCCAGCAGTTACGGGGGACAGGACTTCACAGATACGCAGTATTTT. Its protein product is CASSYGGQDFTDTQYF.

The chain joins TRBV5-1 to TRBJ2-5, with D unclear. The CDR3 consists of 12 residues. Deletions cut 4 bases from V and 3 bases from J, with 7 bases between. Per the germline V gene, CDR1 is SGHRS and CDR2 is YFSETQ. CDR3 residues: CASSPNKETQYF. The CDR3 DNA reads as TGCGCCAGCAGCCCAAATAAAGAGACCCAGTACTTC.

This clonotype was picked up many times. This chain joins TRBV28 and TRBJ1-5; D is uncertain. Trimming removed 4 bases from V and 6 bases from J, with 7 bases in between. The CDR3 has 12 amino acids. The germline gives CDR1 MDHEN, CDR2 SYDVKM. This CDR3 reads CASSWVFQPQHF. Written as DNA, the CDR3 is TGTGCCAGCAGTTGGGTCTTTCAGCCCCAGCATTTT. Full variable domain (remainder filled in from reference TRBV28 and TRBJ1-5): DVKVTQSSRYLVKRTGEKVFLECVQDMDHENMFWYRQDPGLGLRLIYFSYDVKMKEKGDIPEGYSVSREKKERFSLILESASTNQTSMYLCASSWVFQPQHFGDGTRLSIL.

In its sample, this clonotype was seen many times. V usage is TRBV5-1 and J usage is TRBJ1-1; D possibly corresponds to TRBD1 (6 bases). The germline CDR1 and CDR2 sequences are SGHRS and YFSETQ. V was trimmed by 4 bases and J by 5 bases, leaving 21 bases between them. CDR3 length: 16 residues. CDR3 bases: TGCGCCAGCAGCCCTACAGGTACACCAGGGGAAACTGAAGCTTTCTTT. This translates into CASSPTGTPGETEAFF.

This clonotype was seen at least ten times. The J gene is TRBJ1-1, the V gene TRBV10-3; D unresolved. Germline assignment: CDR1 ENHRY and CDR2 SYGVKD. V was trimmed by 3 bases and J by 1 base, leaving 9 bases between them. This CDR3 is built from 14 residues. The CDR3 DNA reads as TGTGCCATCAGTGAACGACTTTCGAACACTGAAGCTTTCTTT. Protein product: CAISERLSNTEAFF.

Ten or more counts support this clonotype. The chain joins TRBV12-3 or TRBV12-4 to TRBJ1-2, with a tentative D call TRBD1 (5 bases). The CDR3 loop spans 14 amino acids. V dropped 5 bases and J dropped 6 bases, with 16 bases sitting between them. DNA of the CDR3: TGTGCCAGCAGTCCTCCCTGGGACGCAGATGGCTACACCTTC. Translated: CASSPPWDADGYTF.

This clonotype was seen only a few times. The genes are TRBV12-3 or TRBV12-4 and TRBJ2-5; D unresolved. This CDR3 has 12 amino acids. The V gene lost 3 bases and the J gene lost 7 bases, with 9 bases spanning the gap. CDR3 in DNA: TGTGCCAGCAGTTTGTCAGAGCGGACCCAGTACTTC. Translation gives CASSLSERTQYF.

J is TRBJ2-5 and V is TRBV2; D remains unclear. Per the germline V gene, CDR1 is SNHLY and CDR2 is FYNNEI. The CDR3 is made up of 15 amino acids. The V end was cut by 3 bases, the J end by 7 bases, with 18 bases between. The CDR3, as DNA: TGTGCCAGCAGTGACAAGCTCGGCGGAATCAGGACCCAGTACTTC. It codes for CASSDKLGGIRTQYF. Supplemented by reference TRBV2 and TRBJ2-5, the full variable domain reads EPEVTQTPSHQVTQMGQEVILRCVPISNHLYFYWYRQILGQKVEFLVSFYNNEISEKSEIFDDQFSVERPDGSNFTLKIRSTKLEDSAMYFCASSDKLGGIRTQYFGPGTRLLVL.

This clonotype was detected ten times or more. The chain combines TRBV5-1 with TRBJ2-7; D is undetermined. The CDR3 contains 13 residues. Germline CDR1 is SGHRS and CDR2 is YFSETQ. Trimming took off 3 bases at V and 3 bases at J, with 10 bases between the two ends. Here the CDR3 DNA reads TGCGCCAGCAGCTGGACGGCTAACTACGAGCAGTACTTC. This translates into CASSWTANYEQYF.

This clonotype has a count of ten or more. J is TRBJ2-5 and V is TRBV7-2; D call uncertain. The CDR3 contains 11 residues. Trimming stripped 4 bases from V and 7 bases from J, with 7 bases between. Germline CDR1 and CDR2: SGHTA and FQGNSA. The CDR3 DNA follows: TGTGCCAGCAGCTATCATGGGACCCAGTACTTC. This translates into CASSYHGTQYF.

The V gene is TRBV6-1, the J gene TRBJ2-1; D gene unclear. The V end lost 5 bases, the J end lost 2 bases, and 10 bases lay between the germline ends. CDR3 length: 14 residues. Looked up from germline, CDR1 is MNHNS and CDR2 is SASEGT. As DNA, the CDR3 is TGTGCCAGCAGTCCCTCCCTCCCCTACAATGAGCAGTTCTTC. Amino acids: CASSPSLPYNEQFF.

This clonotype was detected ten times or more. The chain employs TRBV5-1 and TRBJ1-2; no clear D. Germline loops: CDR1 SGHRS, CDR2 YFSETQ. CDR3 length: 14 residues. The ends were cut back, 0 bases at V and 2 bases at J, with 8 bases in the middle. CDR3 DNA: TGCGCCAGCAGCTTGGATAGTGGGAACTATGGCTACACCTTC. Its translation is CASSLDSGNYGYTF.